This T cell receptor (beta chain) was identified in a study of cytomegalovirus exposure and HLA in healthy donors. In its sample, this clone was seen a few times. The antigen remains unidentified. PCR used 60 Vbeta primers and 13 Jbeta primers. The table came from immunoSEQ multiplex PCR; TCRdb's copy has only in-frame clones and leaves some out. In the table there are around 140,000 clones, under 75% of which are singletons. V shed 7 bases, J shed 4 bases, and the junction held 9 bases outside the gene matches. Germline CDR1 is MGHDK and CDR2 is SYGVNS. The CDR3 extends over 15 amino acids. General study results and limits: A later analysis reportedly found fewer N-insertions in an Asian-associated ancestry cluster than the roughly 670-donor mean.

The sequenced sample was PBMCs. This chain joins TRBV25-1 and TRBJ1-5; 8 bases fit TRBD1. The sequence was obtained from a woman aged 40 to 50 in good health and CMV-seronegative. CDR3 sequence: CASKKPDRGNQPQHF. In DNA, the CDR3 is TGTGCCAGCAAGAAACCAGACAGGGGAAATCAGCCCCAGCATTTT.